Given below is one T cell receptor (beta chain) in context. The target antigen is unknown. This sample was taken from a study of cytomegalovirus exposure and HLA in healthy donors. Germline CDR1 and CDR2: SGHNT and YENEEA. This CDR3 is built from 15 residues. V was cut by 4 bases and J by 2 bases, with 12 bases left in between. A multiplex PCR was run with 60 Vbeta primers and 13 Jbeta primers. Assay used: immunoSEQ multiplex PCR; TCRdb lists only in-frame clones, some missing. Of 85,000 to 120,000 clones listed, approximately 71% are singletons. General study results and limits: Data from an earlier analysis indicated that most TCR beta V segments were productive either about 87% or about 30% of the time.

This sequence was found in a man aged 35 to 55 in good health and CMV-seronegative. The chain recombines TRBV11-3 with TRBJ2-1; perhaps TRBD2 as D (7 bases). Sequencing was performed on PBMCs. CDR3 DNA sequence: TGTGCCAGCAGCTGGGGAGGGGGGGCCTACAATGAGCAGTTCTTC. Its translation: CASSWGGGAYNEQFF.